The 9 T cell receptor beta chains in this list originate from one sample, sequenced in a study of OX40 agonist ivuxolimab in advanced cancers. TCRdb keeps only in-frame clones here, not all; method: immunoSEQ multiplex PCR. The sample shows about 69,000 clones, roughly 92% of them seen only once. This specimen consisted of CD4+ or CD8+ T cells sorted from blood, obtained in a trial of the OX40 agonist ivuxolimab. These receptors originate from an adult with an advanced solid tumor such as melanoma, head and neck, liver or kidney cancer.

The chain uses TRBV9 and TRBJ2-1; tentative D call: TRBD1 (5 bases). Germline V lookup: CDR1 SGDLS, CDR2 YYNGEE. Trimming removed 0 bases from V and 10 bases from J, with 14 bases in between. The CDR3 is made up of 14 amino acids. The CDR3 loop is CASSVVERGTEQFF. CDR3 nucleotide sequence: TGTGCCAGCAGCGTAGTAGAAAGGGGTACAGAGCAGTTCTTC. The full variable domain, rest sourced from reference TRBV9 and TRBJ2-1, is DSGVTQTPKHLITATGQRVTLRCSPRSGDLSVYWYQQSLDQGLQFLIQYYNGEERAKGNILERFSAQQFPDLHSELNLSSLELGDSALYFCASSVVERGTEQFFGPGTRLTVL.

This rearrangement joins TRBV18 to TRBJ2-7, with 8 bases lining up with TRBD1. V lost 6 bases, J lost 3 bases, and 7 bases stayed unmatched. Germline CDR1 reads KGHSH; CDR2 reads LQKENI. The CDR3 is 14 residues long. The CDR3 sequence: CASSTGTGVYEQYF. The CDR3 bases are TGTGCCAGCTCTACCGGGACAGGAGTCTACGAGCAGTACTTC.

This chain joins TRBV19 and TRBJ1-1; D unresolved. CDR1 and CDR2 (germline): LNHDA, SQIVND (reference sequence). This CDR3 is built from 14 residues. V lost 1 base and J lost 0, with 6 bases in between. DNA for the CDR3: TGTGCCAGTAGTATAGGGCCGGTGAACACTGAAGCTTTCTTT. The encoded protein is CASSIGPVNTEAFF.

The CDR3 DNA reads TGTGCCAGCAGCAAAGTGGTCAGCAATCAGCCCCAGCATTTT. Translation: CASSKVVSNQPQHF. This chain uses TRBV21-1 with TRBJ1-5. TRBV21-1 is deemed a pseudogene. The CDR3 runs 14 residues.

The genes are TRBV6-5 and TRBJ2-3; TRBD2 aligns across 10 bases. After removal of 4 bases from V and 5 bases from J, the junction contained 9 bases not matched to a gene. The V gene's germline CDR1 is MNHEY and CDR2 SVGAGI. The CDR3 is 16 residues long. The CDR3 loop reads CASSSSAGGPLDTQYF. For the CDR3, the DNA is TGTGCCAGCAGTTCATCAGCGGGAGGGCCGTTAGATACGCAGTATTTT.

The chain uses TRBV12-5 and TRBJ2-1; 8 bases align to TRBD2. Germline V gene sequence: CDR1 LGHNT, CDR2 FRNRAP. The CDR3 totals 18 residues. V lost 1 base and J lost 5; bases outside the gene matches: 13. Here the CDR3 reads CASGLAGLAEQGHNEQFF. Written as DNA, the CDR3 is TGTGCTAGTGGTTTGGCCGGACTAGCCGAGCAAGGGCACAATGAGCAGTTCTTC.

This chain links TRBV5-4 with TRBJ1-2; D uncertain. Between the trimmed V and J ends, which lost 0 bases and 7 bases, there was a span of 10 bases. Germline V gene sequence: CDR1 SGHNT, CDR2 YYREEE (reference sequence). CDR3 length equals 13 residues. The CDR3 DNA sequence: TGTGCCAGCAGCTTGGTGGGGATGAGTGGCTACACCTTC. Its translation is CASSLVGMSGYTF.

This chain joins TRBV4-2 and TRBJ2-5; no firm D call. The CDR3 is made up of 17 amino acids. Deletions cut 1 base from V and 5 bases from J, with 20 bases between. The V gene's germline CDR1 is LGHNA and CDR2 YNFKEQ. The CDR3 reads CASSQGSLQTSPETQYF. The DNA of the CDR3 is TGTGCCAGCAGCCAAGGTTCCCTACAGACATCGCCGGAGACCCAGTACTTC.

The gene calls are TRBV18 and TRBJ1-2, with D hard to call. The length of the CDR3 is 16 residues. Trimming took off 4 bases at V and 5 bases at J, with 20 bases between the two ends. CDR1 KGHSH and CDR2 LQKENI come from the germline V gene. This CDR3 reads CASSQGDPGRPYGYTF. CDR3 sequence (DNA): TGTGCCAGCTCACAAGGAGATCCCGGCCGTCCTTATGGCTACACCTTC. The whole variable domain, filled in from reference TRBV18 and TRBJ1-2, reads NAGVMQNPRHLVRRRGQEARLRCSPMKGHSHVYWYRQLPEEGLKFMVYLQKENIIDESGMPKERFSAEFPKEGPSILRIQQVVRGDSAAYFCASSQGDPGRPYGYTFGSGTRLTVV.